This T cell receptor (beta chain) was documented in a study of preoperative IRX-2 immunotherapy in early breast cancer (dated by TCRdb to between 2018 and 2020). Comments on this clone: The specificity of this receptor is unknown. An end of the junction differs from the germline gene, which may be a read error.

The treatment or condition tag for this specimen amounts to: preoperative locoregional IRX-2 cytokine immunotherapy. The samples were obtained from a phase Ib study in which preoperative, locoregional IRX-2 cytokine immunotherapy intended to prime immune responses was tested. Patients with early-stage breast cancer who were given IRX-2 before surgery served as donors. CDR1 and CDR2 were assigned from the germline V gene as SGHNT and YENEEA. Including the terminal cysteine and phenylalanine, the CDR3 comprises 15 residues. The entry retains the CDR3 DNA only, 45 bases that are in frame from base 1. The library was built by means of the immunoSEQ multiplex PCR assay. TCRdb took over this immuneACCESS table, retaining in-frame rearrangements with V and J assigned. Such tables are incomplete; in checked studies, under half of the missing clones stem from an unresolved V gene, and the remainder is unexplained. Recorded for this sample are about 38,000 clones; 65% to 90% of them occurred a single time. The ten largest clonotypes hold roughly 1.5% of the sample.

Recombination joined TRBV11-3 with TRBJ1-1; possibly the D gene is TRBD1, per 5 matching bases. This TCR was recovered from a human donor with breast cancer. The sequencing used lymph node tissue, collected after IRX-2 immunotherapy. Here is the DNA: TGTGCCAGCAGCTTGGCCGGACACCTGAAGACTGAAGCTTTCTTT. This sequence encodes CASSLAGHLKTEAFF.